Below are 26 T cell receptor beta chains sequenced from a single sample in a study of CD8+ T cells in alopecia areata. Treatment of the sample: oral pan-JAK inhibitor, 5-10 mg twice daily. Sequencing templates came from extracted RNA that was reverse transcribed into cDNA. Clones were sequenced by immunoSEQ multiplex PCR, and TCRdb holds only the in-frame ones, with some missing. The sample holds some 190,000 clones; about 47% are singletons and the top ten take 9.5% to 13%. The source was CD8+ T cells sorted from blood, collected around week 54, from a patient treated with tofacitinib. All receptors derive from a human donor with alopecia areata.

This clone was observed a handful of times. Other DNA sequences in the same sample also yield this CDR3. The chain joins TRBV6-5 to TRBJ2-7, with 11 bases aligning to TRBD2. Germline lookup yields CDR1 MNHEY and CDR2 SVGAGI. Trimming cost V 2 bases and J 3 bases; bases outside gene matches: 0. The length of the CDR3 is 14 residues. The CDR3 DNA sequence: TGTGCCAGCAGTTACGGGACTAGCGGCTACGAGCAGTACTTC. This translates into CASSYGTSGYEQYF.

The V call is TRBV15, the J call TRBJ1-2, with D uncertain. V was clipped by 1 base and J by 8 bases, with 11 bases between them. CDR1 LNHNV and CDR2 YYDKDF come from the germline V gene (reference sequence). The CDR3 sequence is 13 residues long. CDR3 sequence reads: CATSRVRFEGYTF. The CDR3 DNA is TGTGCCACCAGCAGAGTCCGGTTTGAGGGCTACACCTTC.

The chain employs TRBV15 and TRBJ1-1; 9 bases are a match to TRBD1. The CDR3 extends over 15 amino acids. Looked up from germline, CDR1 is LNHNV and CDR2 is YYDKDF (reference sequence). V lost 4 bases, J lost 4 bases, and 7 bases stayed unmatched. CDR3 nucleotides: TGTGCCACCAGCAAGGACAGGGGACGGGGCACTGAAGCTTTCTTT. It is translated as CATSKDRGRGTEAFF.

The J gene is TRBJ2-5, the V gene TRBV7-3; 9 nucleotides align to TRBD1. The CDR3 covers 15 residues. V lost 5 bases to trimming and J lost 5 bases; unmatched junction nucleotides: 9. Per the germline V gene, CDR1 is SGHTA and CDR2 is FQGTGA. CDR3 amino acids: CASSPGTGNLETQYF. In DNA, the CDR3 is TGTGCCAGCAGCCCTGGGACAGGGAATTTGGAGACCCAGTACTTC.

The chain couples TRBV23-1 to TRBJ2-3; TRBD1 agrees at 8 bases. TRBV23-1 is annotated as an ORF whose role is uncertain. The J segment lost 3 bases and the V segment lost 2 bases, leaving 4 bases of the junction unmatched. The CDR3 covers 15 residues. The CDR3 nucleotides are TGCGCCAGCAGTCAAAAAGGACAGGGTACAGATACGCAGTATTTT. It encodes CASSQKGQGTDTQYF.

The chain is built from TRBV9 and TRBJ1-6; TRBD1 matches at 8 bases. J was trimmed by 6 bases and V by 0 bases; bases with no gene match: 5. From germline, CDR1 is SGDLS and CDR2 YYNGEE. The CDR3 has 16 amino acids. CDR3 sequence reads: CASSVGLQGVNSPLHF. CDR3 sequence (DNA): TGTGCCAGCAGCGTAGGCTTACAGGGGGTTAATTCACCCCTCCACTTT. Full variable domain (outside the CDR3, taken from reference TRBV9 and TRBJ1-6): DSGVTQTPKHLITATGQRVTLRCSPRSGDLSVYWYQQSLDQGLQFLIQYYNGEERAKGNILERFSAQQFPDLHSELNLSSLELGDSALYFCASSVGLQGVNSPLHFGNGTRLTVT.

The chain combines TRBV5-6 with TRBJ1-5; D possibly corresponds to TRBD1 (6 bases). Germline V CDR1 and CDR2: SGHDT, YYEEEE. CDR3 length: 14 amino acids. The V gene lost 2 bases and the J gene lost 5 bases, with 11 bases spanning the gap. The CDR3 DNA follows: TGTGCCAGCAGCTTCCAGGGGAAGGATCAGCCCCAGCATTTT. Translating it yields CASSFQGKDQPQHF.

In DNA form, the CDR3 reads TGTGCCATCAGTGAGTCGCAGGGGGAAGGAGGCTACACCTTC. Translated: CAISESQGEGGYTF. The rearrangement joins TRBV10-3 to TRBJ1-2, with TRBD1 matching 7 bases. The germline gives CDR1 ENHRY, CDR2 SYGVKD. J lost 8 bases, V lost 0 bases, and 6 bases had no gene match. The CDR3 has 14 residues.

This clone was observed a few times. The chain combines TRBV6-6 with TRBJ2-1, with D possibly TRBD2 on 7 matching bases. The CDR3 loop spans 13 amino acids. The V end was cut by 5 bases, the J end by 10 bases, with 15 bases between. The germline gives CDR1 MNHNY, CDR2 SVGAGI (reference sequence). The CDR3 DNA is TGTGCCAGCAGTACCTCCGGGGGGCGGGAGCAGTTCTTC. Translating gives CASSTSGGREQFF.

The gene calls are TRBV18 and TRBJ2-5; no firm D call. Germline V gene lookup returns CDR1 KGHSH and CDR2 LQKENI. The CDR3 runs to 13 residues. V lost 2 bases, J lost 0 bases, and 4 bases lay in between. The chain's CDR3 is CASSPKHQETQYF. The CDR3 bases are TGTGCCAGCTCACCAAAACACCAAGAGACCCAGTACTTC.

The genes are TRBV7-2 and TRBJ2-6; tentatively, D is TRBD1 (6 bases). The CDR3 extends over 16 amino acids. V shed 5 bases and J shed 4 bases, with 15 bases lying between them. Germline V lookup: CDR1 SGHTA, CDR2 FQGNSA. CDR3 sequence: CASSRQRGLGANVLTF. The CDR3 bases are TGTGCCAGCAGCCGACAGAGGGGGTTAGGGGCCAACGTCCTGACTTTC.

The V call is TRBV7-9, the J call TRBJ2-3; the D gene could be TRBD1 or TRBD2 (5 bases each). CDR1 SEHNR and CDR2 FQNEAQ come from the germline V gene (reference sequence). V dropped 1 base and J dropped 0 bases, with 11 bases sitting between them. The CDR3 has 16 residues. The CDR3, as DNA: TGTGCCAGCAGCTTAGGGCAGGGAGCTAGCACAGATACGCAGTATTTT. Amino acid sequence: CASSLGQGASTDTQYF.

This clone was recorded only once. The chain has TRBV27 and TRBJ2-3, with 11 bases aligning to TRBD2. The trim removed 3 bases at V and 2 bases at J, leaving 1 base unmatched. The CDR3 sequence is 15 residues long. Germline assignment: CDR1 MNHEY and CDR2 SMNVEV (reference sequence). CDR3 sequence: CASSFSGGATDTQYF. The DNA for the CDR3 is TGTGCCAGCAGTTTTAGCGGGGGGGCCACAGATACGCAGTATTTT.

The sample holds a few counts of this clone. The rearrangement links TRBV9 to TRBJ2-3, with 10 bases matching TRBD2. The CDR3 length is 15 residues. The V segment lost 6 bases and the J segment 6 bases; nucleotides outside the gene matches: 10. Germline CDR1 reads SGDLS; CDR2 reads YYNGEE. CDR3: CASNPTSGDLDTQYF. CDR3 nucleotide sequence: TGTGCCAGCAACCCTACTAGCGGGGACTTGGATACGCAGTATTTT.

V is TRBV5-1 and J is TRBJ2-7; 8 bases agree with TRBD1. V was pared by 0 bases and J by 3 bases, with 5 bases of the junction left unmatched. This CDR3 is 15 amino acids long. Germline-derived CDR1 and CDR2 are SGHRS and YFSETQ. Written as DNA, the CDR3 is TGCGCCAGCAGCTTGGTGGCAGGGGGCATCTACGAGCAGTACTTC. This sequence encodes CASSLVAGGIYEQYF.

This clone was observed a handful of times. The chain's CDR3 is CASSVRKISYNEQFF. The CDR3 coding sequence is TGTGCCAGCAGCGTTAGAAAAATCTCCTACAATGAGCAGTTCTTC. This chain links TRBV5-6 with TRBJ2-1; D not resolved. The CDR3 is 15 residues long. Germline values: CDR1 SGHDT, CDR2 YYEEEE. Between the trimmed V and J ends, which lost 4 bases and 0 bases, there was a span of 11 bases.

This clone appeared a few times. The sample contains more than one DNA sequence encoding this CDR3. This chain joins TRBV29-1 and TRBJ1-1; D is unclear. CDR1 is SQVTM, CDR2 ANQGSEA, per germline. This CDR3 contains 11 residues. The germline V and J ends were trimmed by 4 bases and 2 bases, with 5 bases remaining between them. CDR3 sequence: CSVVRNTEAFF. In DNA, the CDR3 is TGCAGCGTTGTGCGAAACACTGAAGCTTTCTTT.

This clone was found a few times. The J gene is TRBJ1-1, the V gene TRBV4-2, with unresolved D. The germline V and J ends were trimmed by 4 bases and 4 bases, with 16 bases remaining between them. Germline V lookup: CDR1 LGHNA, CDR2 YNFKEQ. This CDR3 is built from 15 residues. CDR3 DNA sequence: TGTGCCAGCAGCCCAGGAACGGCAGCTGGCACTGAAGCTTTCTTT. Encoded protein: CASSPGTAAGTEAFF.

The chain is built from TRBV13 and TRBJ1-4; unclear D gene. This CDR3 comprises 13 residues. V was trimmed by 5 bases and J by 14 bases, leaving 18 bases between them. CDR1 and CDR2 (germline): PRHDT, FYEKMQ (reference sequence). CDR3 nucleotides: TGTGCCAGCAGCGGAAGCGGACCTTGGGGTCTGTTTTTT. This codes for CASSGSGPWGLFF.

This chain connects TRBV27 to TRBJ2-7; a weak D match, TRBD2 (5 bases). The CDR3 has 15 amino acids. V was shortened by 3 bases and J by 6 bases, with 18 bases between the two germline ends. Germline values: CDR1 MNHEY, CDR2 SMNVEV (reference sequence). The CDR3 reads CASSFSGNGEREQYF. As DNA, the CDR3 is TGTGCCAGCAGTTTTTCGGGCAACGGGGAACGCGAGCAGTACTTC.

This clone was observed a single time. The CDR3 is CASSLNPSYGYTF. CDR3 sequence (DNA): TGTGCCAGCAGTTTAAACCCTAGCTATGGCTACACCTTC. The chain carries TRBV27 and TRBJ1-2; D unclear. The V gene's germline CDR1 is MNHEY and CDR2 SMNVEV (reference sequence). The CDR3 loop spans 13 amino acids. The V and J ends lost 2 bases and 4 bases respectively, with 8 bases between them.

This clone was detected only once. Within the sample, other DNA sequences also encode this same CDR3. This chain uses TRBV30 with TRBJ2-7, with D possibly TRBD1 on 6 matching bases. This CDR3 contains 13 residues. Trimming shortened V by 0 bases and J by 0 bases, and 6 bases separated the two germline ends. Germline lookup yields CDR1 GTSNPN and CDR2 SVGIG (reference sequence). This CDR3 is CAWSVGGSYEQYF. The CDR3 DNA reads as TGTGCCTGGAGTGTAGGGGGCTCCTACGAGCAGTACTTC. Drawing the rest from reference TRBV30 and TRBJ2-7, the complete variable domain is SQTIHQWPATLVQPVGSPLSLECTVEGTSNPNLYWYRQAAGRGLQLLFYSVGIGQISSEVPQNLSASRPQDRQFILSSKKLLLSDSGFYLCAWSVGGSYEQYFGPGTRLTVT.

This rearrangement joins TRBV27 to TRBJ1-5; 8 bases fit TRBD1. Trimming at V came to 6 bases and at J to 3 bases, leaving 7 bases not matched to a gene. This CDR3 is built from 15 residues. Germline loops: CDR1 MNHEY, CDR2 SMNVEV (reference sequence). The CDR3 nucleotides read TGTGCCAGCAGACTTTCGACAGGGGTCAATCAGCCCCAGCATTTT. It translates to CASRLSTGVNQPQHF.

This clone was found a few times. The J gene is TRBJ1-6, the V gene TRBV5-4; 9 nucleotides align to TRBD1. The ends lost 1 base at V and 7 bases at J; junction bases unmatched: 3. This CDR3 is built from 15 residues. The V gene's germline CDR1 is SGHNT and CDR2 YYREEE (reference sequence). DNA of the CDR3: TGTGCCAGCAGCTTGACCGGGACAGGGAATTCACCCCTCCACTTT. Protein product: CASSLTGTGNSPLHF.

This clone was seen a few times. V gene TRBV27 combines with J gene TRBJ2-7; D is ambiguous. V was clipped by 8 bases and J by 1 base, with 6 bases between them. The germline V gene encodes CDR1 MNHEY and CDR2 SMNVEV (reference sequence). The CDR3 consists of 11 residues. CDR3 in amino acids: CASADSYEQYF. The DNA of the CDR3 is TGTGCCAGCGCTGATTCCTACGAGCAGTACTTC.

The genes are TRBV18 and TRBJ2-7; no reliable D call. Deletions cut 0 bases from V and 6 bases from J, with 12 bases between. The CDR3 has 14 amino acids. From germline, CDR1 is KGHSH and CDR2 LQKENI. Written as DNA, the CDR3 is TGTGCCAGCTCACCACCACTTTCCCGGCGCGAGCAGTACTTC. Translated, it gives CASSPPLSRREQYF.